Described below is a single TCR beta chain sequence and its context. This receptor's antigen is unknown. The sample holds no much larger clone one base away, and base qualities are not on file. These data originate in a study of blood T cell repertoires in COVID-19 (dated by TCRdb to 2020 to 2021). At the level of the whole study: Collaborator samples came from the United States, Italy and Spain and covered acute and convalescent phases of COVID-19. Where HLA class I and class II types were available, the types were taken from metadata supplied by the sample provider, not from assay-based typing. A freely available public database, intended as a resource for researchers studying the immune response to SARS-CoV-2, is where the repertoires were released. Deeply sampled blood TCRbeta repertoires from subjects exposed to, actively infected with, or recovered from COVID-19 were included in the dataset. The sample metadata nearly always contained a de-identified subject ID, COVID-19 status, age in years and sex. The prospective study material was composed of cDNA or gDNA derived from T cells, B-cell-depleted T cells, or PBMCs. Samples came from the ongoing ImmuneRACE study (first 160 participants) plus 1,254 subjects from 6 global collaborators. Study-wide conclusions, independent of this receptor: The amount of clinical and demographic metadata varied by source and participant and was provided uncurated.

TCRbeta CDR3 regions were amplified from genomic DNA using the immunoSEQ Assay, a bias-controlled multiplex PCR. The study's processing was this. Within the assay, amplification of reference gene primers was used to estimate how many nucleated cells each sample contained. To quantify the absolute abundance of each unique TCRbeta CDR3 rearrangement, sequence reads were collapsed and filtered. Productive Simpson clonality was computed per sample as the square root of Simpson's diversity index over productive rearrangements. TCRdb mirrors the immuneACCESS table, restricted to in-frame sequences. Some clones are absent from its copies; in checked studies, under half trace to an unresolved V gene, and the reason for the others is unknown. D and trimming were read from the DNA, whereas the V and J calls and clone size are those reported in that table. This sample comprises 200,000 to 250,000 clones, roughly 84% of them detected only once. The ten largest clones represent roughly 2.4% of the sample.

Whole blood was collected in K2EDTA tubes by collaborating institutions according to the institutions' own protocols. For TCRbeta analysis, collaborator samples were shipped as frozen whole blood, as isolated PBMCs, or as DNA extracted from either sample type. The receptor was derived from a woman aged 60-70 years with acute or convalescent COVID-19. Sequenced input: peripheral blood.

The base sequence is TGCAGTGCTATAGGGGGAGAGACCCAGTACTTC. It is translated as CSAIGGETQYF. Rearrangement joined TRBV20-1 to TRBJ2-5; D gene: possibly TRBD1, on 6 matching bases. Measured from the cysteine to the phenylalanine, the CDR3 is 11 residues long. Only CDR3 DNA is held: 33 bases, read in frame from base 1. The germline V gene (reference sequence) provides CDR1 DFQATT and CDR2 SNEGSKA. V is reduced by 4 bases and J by 4 bases, leaving a spacing of 7 bases between them.